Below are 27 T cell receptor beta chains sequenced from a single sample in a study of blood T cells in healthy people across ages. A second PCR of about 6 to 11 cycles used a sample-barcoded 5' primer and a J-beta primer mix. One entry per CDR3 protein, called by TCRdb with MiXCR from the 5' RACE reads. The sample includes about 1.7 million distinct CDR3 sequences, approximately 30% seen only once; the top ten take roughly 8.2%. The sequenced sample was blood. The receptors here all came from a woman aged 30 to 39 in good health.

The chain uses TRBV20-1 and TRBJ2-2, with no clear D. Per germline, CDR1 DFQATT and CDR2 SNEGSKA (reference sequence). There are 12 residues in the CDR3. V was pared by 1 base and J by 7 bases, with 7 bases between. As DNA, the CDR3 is TGCAGTGCTAGAGGTGGGCTCGGGGAGCTGTTTTTT. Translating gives CSARGGLGELFF.

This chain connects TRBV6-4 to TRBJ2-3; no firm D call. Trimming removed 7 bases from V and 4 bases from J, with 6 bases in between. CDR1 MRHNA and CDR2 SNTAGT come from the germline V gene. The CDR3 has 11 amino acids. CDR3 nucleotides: TGTGCCAGCAACGGGCCAGATACGCAGTATTTT. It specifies CASNGPDTQYF.

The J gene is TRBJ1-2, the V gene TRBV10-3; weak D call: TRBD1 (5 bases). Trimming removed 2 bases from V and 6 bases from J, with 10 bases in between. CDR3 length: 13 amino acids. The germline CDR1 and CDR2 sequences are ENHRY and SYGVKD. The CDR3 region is CAISEIRQNGYTF. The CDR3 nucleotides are TGTGCCATCAGTGAGATCCGACAGAATGGCTACACCTTC.

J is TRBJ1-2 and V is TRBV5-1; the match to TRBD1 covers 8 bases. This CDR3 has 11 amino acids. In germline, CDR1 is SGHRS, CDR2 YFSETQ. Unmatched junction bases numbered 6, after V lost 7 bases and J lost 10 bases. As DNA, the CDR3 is TGCGCCAGCCCACGGACAGGGCACTACACCTTC. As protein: CASPRTGHYTF.

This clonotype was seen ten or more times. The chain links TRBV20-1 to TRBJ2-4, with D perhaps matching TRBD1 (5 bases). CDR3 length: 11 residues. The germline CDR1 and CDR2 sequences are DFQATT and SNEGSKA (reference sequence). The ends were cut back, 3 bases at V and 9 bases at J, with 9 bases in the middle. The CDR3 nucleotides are TGCAGTGCTAGCCAGGGATCCATTCAGTACTTC. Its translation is CSASQGSIQYF.

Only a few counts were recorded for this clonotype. CDR3 in DNA: TGTGCCAGCAGCTTAGAAGTTGGAGCTTTCTTT. Encoded protein: CASSLEVGAFF. This rearrangement joins TRBV7-2 to TRBJ1-1; no definite D call. The germline gives CDR1 SGHTA, CDR2 FQGNSA. CDR3 length equals 11 residues. V shed 1 base and J shed 10 bases, with 7 bases lying between them. The variable domain in full, with the rest retrieved from reference TRBV7-2 and TRBJ1-1, is GAGVSQSPSNKVTEKGKDVELRCDPISGHTALYWYRQSLGQGLEFLIYFQGNSAPDKSGLPSDRFSAERTGGSVSTLTIQRTQQEDSAVYLCASSLEVGAFFGQGTRLTVV.

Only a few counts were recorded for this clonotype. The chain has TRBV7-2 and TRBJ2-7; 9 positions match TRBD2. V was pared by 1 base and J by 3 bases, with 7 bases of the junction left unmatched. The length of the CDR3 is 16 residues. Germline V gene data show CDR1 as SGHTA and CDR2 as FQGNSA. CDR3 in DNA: TGTGCCAGCAGCTTAGGGGTAGCGGGAGCTGGCTACGAGCAGTACTTC. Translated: CASSLGVAGAGYEQYF.

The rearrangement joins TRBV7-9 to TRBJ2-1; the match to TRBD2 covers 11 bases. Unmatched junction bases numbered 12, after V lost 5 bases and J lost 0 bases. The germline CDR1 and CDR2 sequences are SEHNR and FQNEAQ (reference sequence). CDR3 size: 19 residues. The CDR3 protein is CASSLVPSGLAGSYNEQFF. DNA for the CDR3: TGTGCCAGCAGCCTTGTGCCCTCTGGACTAGCGGGCTCCTACAATGAGCAGTTCTTC.

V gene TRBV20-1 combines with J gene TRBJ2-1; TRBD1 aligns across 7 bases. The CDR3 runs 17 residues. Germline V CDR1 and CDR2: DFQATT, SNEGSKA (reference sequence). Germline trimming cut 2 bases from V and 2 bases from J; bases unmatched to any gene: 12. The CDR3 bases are TGCAGTGCTAGACTACCTATGGGACAGTCTACCTACAATGAGCAGTTCTTC. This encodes CSARLPMGQSTYNEQFF.

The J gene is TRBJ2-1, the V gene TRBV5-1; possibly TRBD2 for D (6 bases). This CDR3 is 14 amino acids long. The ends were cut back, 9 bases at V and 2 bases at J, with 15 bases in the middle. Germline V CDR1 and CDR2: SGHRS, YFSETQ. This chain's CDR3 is CATLGRRPYNEQFF. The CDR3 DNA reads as TGCGCCACCTTAGGGAGGCGGCCCTACAATGAGCAGTTCTTC. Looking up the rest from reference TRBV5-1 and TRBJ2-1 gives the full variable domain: KAGVTQTPRYLIKTRGQQVTLSCSPISGHRSVSWYQQTPGQGLQFLFEYFSETQRNKGNFPGRFSGRQFSNSRSEMNVSTLELGDSALYLCATLGRRPYNEQFFGPGTRLTVL.

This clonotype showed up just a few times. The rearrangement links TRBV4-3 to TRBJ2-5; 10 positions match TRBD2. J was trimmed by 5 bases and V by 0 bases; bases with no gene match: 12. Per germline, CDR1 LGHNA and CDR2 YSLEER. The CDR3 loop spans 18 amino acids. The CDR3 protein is CASSQDTGLAAPGETQYF. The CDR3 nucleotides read TGCGCCAGCAGCCAAGATACTGGACTAGCGGCCCCGGGGGAGACCCAGTACTTC.

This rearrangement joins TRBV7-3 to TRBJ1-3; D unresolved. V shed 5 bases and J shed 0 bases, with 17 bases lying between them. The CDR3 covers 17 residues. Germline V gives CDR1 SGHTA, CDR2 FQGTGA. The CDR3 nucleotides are TGTGCCAGCAGCATTCCCGGGTTCACGGTCTCTGGAAACACCATATATTTT. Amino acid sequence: CASSIPGFTVSGNTIYF.

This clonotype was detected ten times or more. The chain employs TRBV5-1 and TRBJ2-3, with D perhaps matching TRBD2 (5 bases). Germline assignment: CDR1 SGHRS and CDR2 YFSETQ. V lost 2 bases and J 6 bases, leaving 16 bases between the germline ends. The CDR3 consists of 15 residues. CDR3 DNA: TGCGCCAGCAGCTTATACGGGAATCTCGAGGATACGCAGTATTTT. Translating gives CASSLYGNLEDTQYF.

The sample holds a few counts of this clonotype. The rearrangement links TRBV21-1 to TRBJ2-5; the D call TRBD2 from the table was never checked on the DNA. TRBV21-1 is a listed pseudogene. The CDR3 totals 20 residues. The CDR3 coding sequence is TGTGCCAGCAGCACCCGGGTGCGGGTAAGACTAGCGGTCTTCCAAGAGACCCAGTACTTC. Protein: CASSTRVRVRLAVFQETQYF.

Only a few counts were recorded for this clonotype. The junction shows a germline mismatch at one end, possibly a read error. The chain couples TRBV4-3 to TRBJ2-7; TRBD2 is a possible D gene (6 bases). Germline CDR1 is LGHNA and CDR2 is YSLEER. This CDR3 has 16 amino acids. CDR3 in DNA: TGCGCCAGCAGCCAATCCTCCGGGACTGTGGCCTACGAGCGGTACTTC. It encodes CASSQSSGTVAYERYF.

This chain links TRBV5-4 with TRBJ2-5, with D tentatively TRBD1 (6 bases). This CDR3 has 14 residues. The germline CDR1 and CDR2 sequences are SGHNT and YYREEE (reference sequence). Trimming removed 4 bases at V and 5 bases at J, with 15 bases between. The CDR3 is CASSPSSGEETQYF. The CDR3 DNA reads TGTGCCAGCAGCCCCTCTTCAGGGGAGGAGACCCAGTACTTC.

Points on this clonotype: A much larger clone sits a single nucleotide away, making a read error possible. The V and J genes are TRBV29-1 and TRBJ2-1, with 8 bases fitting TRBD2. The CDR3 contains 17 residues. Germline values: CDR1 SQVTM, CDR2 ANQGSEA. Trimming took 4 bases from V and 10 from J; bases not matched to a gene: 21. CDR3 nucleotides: TGCAGCGTTGCTCCACAGGAAGCCGGGACTAGACCCGTCGAGCAGTTCTTC. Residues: CSVAPQEAGTRPVEQFF.

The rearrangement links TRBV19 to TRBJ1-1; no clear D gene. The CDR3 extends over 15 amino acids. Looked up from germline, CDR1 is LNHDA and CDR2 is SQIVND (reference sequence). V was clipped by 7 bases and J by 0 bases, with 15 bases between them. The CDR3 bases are TGTGCCAGTACCACCTCGGGTAGCCTGAACACTGAAGCTTTCTTT. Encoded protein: CASTTSGSLNTEAFF.

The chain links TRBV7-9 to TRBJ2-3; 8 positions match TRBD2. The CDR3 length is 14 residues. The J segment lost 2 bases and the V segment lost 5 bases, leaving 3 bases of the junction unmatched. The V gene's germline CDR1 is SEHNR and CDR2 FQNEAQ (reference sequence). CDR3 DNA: TGTGCCAGCAGCAATAGCGGGAACACAGATACGCAGTATTTT. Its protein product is CASSNSGNTDTQYF.

The CDR3 DNA follows: TGCGCCAGCAGCCAAGAATCTGCGGTATACAATGAGCAGTTCTTC. It translates to CASSQESAVYNEQFF. The rearrangement uses TRBV4-3 and TRBJ2-1; the D is unclear. The V end lost 0 bases, the J end lost 4 bases, and 10 bases lay between the germline ends. The CDR3 is 15 residues long. Germline V gene data show CDR1 as LGHNA and CDR2 as YSLEER.

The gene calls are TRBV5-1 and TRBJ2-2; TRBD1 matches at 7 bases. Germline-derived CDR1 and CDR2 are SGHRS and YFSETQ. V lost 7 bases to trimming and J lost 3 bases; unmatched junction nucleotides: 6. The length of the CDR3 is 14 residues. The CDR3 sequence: CASGSGTDTGELFF. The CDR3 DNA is TGCGCCAGCGGATCCGGGACAGACACCGGGGAGCTGTTTTTT.

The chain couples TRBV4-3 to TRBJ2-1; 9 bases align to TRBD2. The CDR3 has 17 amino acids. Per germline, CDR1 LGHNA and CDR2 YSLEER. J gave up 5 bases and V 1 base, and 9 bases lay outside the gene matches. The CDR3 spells CASSQALGLAINNEQFF. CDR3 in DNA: TGCGCCAGCAGCCAAGCTTTAGGACTAGCGATCAACAATGAGCAGTTCTTC.

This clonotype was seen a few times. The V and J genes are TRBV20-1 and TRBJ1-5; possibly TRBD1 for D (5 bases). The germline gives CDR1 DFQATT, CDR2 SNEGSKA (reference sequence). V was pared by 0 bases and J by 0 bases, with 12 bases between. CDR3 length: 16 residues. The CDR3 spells CSARDRRGDSNQPQHF. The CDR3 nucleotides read TGCAGTGCTAGAGATCGACGGGGGGATAGCAATCAGCCCCAGCATTTT.

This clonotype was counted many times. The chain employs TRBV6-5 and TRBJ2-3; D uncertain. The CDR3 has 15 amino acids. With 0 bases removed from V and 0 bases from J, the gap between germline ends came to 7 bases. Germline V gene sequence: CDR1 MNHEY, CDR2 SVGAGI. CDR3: CASSYSFRSTDTQYF. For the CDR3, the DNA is TGTGCCAGCAGTTACTCGTTCAGGAGCACAGATACGCAGTATTTT.

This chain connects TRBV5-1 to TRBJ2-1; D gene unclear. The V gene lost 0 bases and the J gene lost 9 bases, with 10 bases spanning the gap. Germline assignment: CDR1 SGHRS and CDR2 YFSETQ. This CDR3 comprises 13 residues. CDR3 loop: CASSLDGGREQFF. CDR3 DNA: TGCGCCAGCAGCTTGGATGGTGGGCGTGAGCAGTTCTTC.

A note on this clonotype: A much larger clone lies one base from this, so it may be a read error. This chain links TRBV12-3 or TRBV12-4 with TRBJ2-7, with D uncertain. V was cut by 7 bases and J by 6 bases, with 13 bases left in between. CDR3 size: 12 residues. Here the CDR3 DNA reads TGTGCCAGCACTTCGTCCCACTGCGAGCAGTACTTC. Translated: CASTSSHCEQYF.

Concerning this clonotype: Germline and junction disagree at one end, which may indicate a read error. CDR3 sequence (DNA): TGTGTCAGCAGTTCGGGACAGTGGGCTTACAATGAGCAGTTCTTC. The encoded protein is CVSSSGQWAYNEQFF. The genes are TRBV6-5 and TRBJ2-1, with 7 bases fitting TRBD1. Germline assignment: CDR1 MNHEY and CDR2 SVGAGI. This CDR3 spans 15 amino acids.